The 17 T cell receptor beta chains in this list originate from one sample, sequenced in a study of PD-1 blockade in classical Hodgkin lymphoma. Every single patient, without exception, relapsed after autologous stem cell transplantation, and brentuximab vedotin exposure varied. Generated by immunoSEQ multiplex PCR, the TCRdb table keeps only in-frame clones and is missing some. The sample records about 94,000 clones, 89% being singletons. Material: peripheral blood mononuclear cells (PBMCs), obtained before the second cycle of nivolumab. The receptors here all came from a human donor with classical Hodgkin lymphoma.

The V call is TRBV4-1, the J call TRBJ1-5, with TRBD1 matching 7 bases. The V gene end was trimmed by 1 base and the J gene end by 4 bases; junction bases not matched to a gene: 4. The CDR3 consists of 15 residues. Germline values: CDR1 MGHRA, CDR2 YSYEKL. The CDR3 region has the DNA TGCGCCAGCAGCCAAGTACGGACAGGAAATCAGCCCCAGCATTTT. Translated: CASSQVRTGNQPQHF.

The gene calls are TRBV9 and TRBJ2-6; no reliable D call. This CDR3 is 16 amino acids long. Trimming removed 0 bases at V and 0 bases at J, with 7 bases between. From germline, CDR1 is SGDLS and CDR2 YYNGEE. CDR3 loop: CASSVASYSGANVLTF. In DNA form, the CDR3 reads TGTGCCAGCAGCGTAGCTAGTTACTCTGGGGCCAACGTCCTGACTTTC.

V and J are TRBV5-5 and TRBJ2-7; 8 positions agree with TRBD1. The germline gives CDR1 SGHKS, CDR2 YYEKEE (reference sequence). V shed 1 base and J 5 bases; nucleotides not matched to a gene: 8. CDR3 length equals 15 residues. The CDR3 DNA follows: TGTGCCAGCAGCTTGTTCAGGACAGGGCTTCACGAGCAGTACTTC. It translates to CASSLFRTGLHEQYF.

This clone has only one observation. This sequence joins TRBV15 and TRBJ2-3; 8 bases map to TRBD2. The V gene end was trimmed by 1 base and the J gene end by 6 bases; junction bases not matched to a gene: 9. Germline V gives CDR1 LNHNV, CDR2 YYDKDF (reference sequence). The CDR3 loop spans 16 amino acids. The CDR3 DNA reads as TGTGCCACCAGCAGAGCCCCTGGCGGGGGGTCCGATACGCAGTATTTT. Translation: CATSRAPGGGSDTQYF.

The chain links TRBV1 to TRBJ1-1. TRBV1 represents a pseudogene. CDR3 size: 15 residues. The CDR3 coding sequence is TGCACCAGCAGCCAAGATCCCCCACCGAACACTGAAGCTTTCTTT. Protein product: CTSSQDPPPNTEAFF.

The V call is TRBV27, the J call TRBJ2-7, with a weak D call TRBD1 (5 bases). V was cut by 2 bases and J by 6 bases, with 11 bases left in between. The CDR3 is made up of 13 amino acids. Germline V gene data show CDR1 as MNHEY and CDR2 as SMNVEV (reference sequence). The CDR3 DNA is TGTGCCAGCAGTTTAGGGTCAGGGTTCGAGCAGTACTTC. Residues: CASSLGSGFEQYF.

This chain uses TRBV4-1 with TRBJ2-2, with D hard to call. This CDR3 contains 16 residues. V was shortened by 1 base and J by 5 bases, with 14 bases between the two germline ends. Germline CDR1 MGHRA, CDR2 YSYEKL. CDR3 region: CASSQVLSLGTGELFF. The CDR3 nucleotides are TGCGCCAGCAGCCAAGTGTTGAGTTTGGGGACCGGGGAGCTGTTTTTT.

This chain uses TRBV7-9 with TRBJ2-3; the D is unclear. Germline V gene lookup returns CDR1 SEHNR and CDR2 FQNEAQ (reference sequence). V lost 11 bases to trimming and J lost 1 base, with 4 bases between them. This CDR3 is built from 10 residues. The CDR3 loop is CASGTDTQYF. The CDR3 nucleotides read TGTGCCTCCGGCACAGATACGCAGTATTTT.

This chain connects TRBV11-2 to TRBJ2-1; TRBD2 aligns across 7 bases. The germline gives CDR1 SGHAT, CDR2 FQNNGV. The CDR3 totals 15 residues. The J segment lost 3 bases and the V segment lost 1 base, leaving 3 bases of the junction unmatched. In DNA form, the CDR3 reads TGTGCCAGCAGCTTAGGGGGGGGTTACTACAATGAGCAGTTCTTC. Encoded protein: CASSLGGGYYNEQFF.

This clone was seen only a few times. CDR3 residues: CASSKGAAGMEQFF. The CDR3 DNA reads TGTGCCAGCAGCAAAGGGGCAGCCGGTATGGAGCAGTTCTTC. This rearrangement joins TRBV21-1 to TRBJ2-1; the table calls TRBD1, which could not be checked here. TRBV21-1 is a known pseudogene. CDR3 size: 14 residues.

The V gene is TRBV6-1, the J gene TRBJ2-7; tentatively, D is TRBD2 (6 bases). This CDR3 has 14 amino acids. The germline CDR1 and CDR2 sequences are MNHNS and SASEGT. Trimming pared 7 bases from V and 2 bases from J, leaving 15 bases between. The CDR3 nucleotides read TGTGCCAGCATGGAGGGCCCCTCACCCTACGAGCAGTACTTC. Protein product: CASMEGPSPYEQYF.

The chain is built from TRBV5-4 and TRBJ1-6; no firm D call. The V end was cut by 0 bases, the J end by 9 bases, with 7 bases between. Germline lookup yields CDR1 SGHNT and CDR2 YYREEE (reference sequence). The CDR3 loop spans 13 amino acids. DNA for the CDR3: TGTGCCAGCAGCTTGGATCCACCTTCACCCCTCCACTTT. Its protein is CASSLDPPSPLHF.

The chain carries TRBV7-2 and TRBJ2-3; D is perhaps TRBD2 (5 bases). The V and J ends lost 7 bases and 4 bases respectively, with 12 bases between them. CDR1 and CDR2 (germline): SGHTA, FQGNSA. The CDR3 has 13 residues. CDR3 in amino acids: CASTKRGADTQYF. CDR3 in DNA: TGTGCCAGCACCAAACGGGGAGCAGATACGCAGTATTTT.

This chain links TRBV28 with TRBJ2-7; maybe TRBD2 (5 bases). Germline-derived CDR1 and CDR2 are MDHEN and SYDVKM. With 10 bases removed from V and 4 bases from J, the gap between germline ends came to 23 bases. This CDR3 is 15 amino acids long. The CDR3 spells CATHSGTSPGYEQYF. CDR3 in DNA: TGTGCCACCCACAGCGGAACATCGCCGGGGTACGAGCAGTACTTC.

This chain connects TRBV18 to TRBJ2-1; no clear D gene. Germline values: CDR1 KGHSH, CDR2 LQKENI. The CDR3 is 12 amino acids. The ends were cut back, 2 bases at V and 7 bases at J, with 6 bases in the middle. The CDR3 DNA sequence: TGTGCCAGCTCACCAACTTTAAATGAGCAGTTCTTC. It specifies CASSPTLNEQFF.

This clone was counted a few times. The V and J genes are TRBV6-1 and TRBJ2-1; no reliable D call. This CDR3 has 16 residues. Per germline, CDR1 MNHNS and CDR2 SASEGT. The ends were cut back, 6 bases at V and 0 bases at J, with 15 bases in the middle. CDR3 sequence (DNA): TGTGCCAGCAGCGAAACGCTGGATAGCTCCTACAATGAGCAGTTCTTC. Protein sequence: CASSETLDSSYNEQFF.

This chain links TRBV6-5 with TRBJ2-1, with D perhaps TRBD1 (6 bases). This CDR3 has 11 amino acids. CDR1 MNHEY and CDR2 SVGAGI come from the germline V gene. Trimming stripped 6 bases from V and 9 bases from J, with 9 bases between. The chain's CDR3 is CASSQGPEQFF. The CDR3 DNA is TGTGCCAGCAGCCAGGGGCCTGAGCAGTTCTTC.